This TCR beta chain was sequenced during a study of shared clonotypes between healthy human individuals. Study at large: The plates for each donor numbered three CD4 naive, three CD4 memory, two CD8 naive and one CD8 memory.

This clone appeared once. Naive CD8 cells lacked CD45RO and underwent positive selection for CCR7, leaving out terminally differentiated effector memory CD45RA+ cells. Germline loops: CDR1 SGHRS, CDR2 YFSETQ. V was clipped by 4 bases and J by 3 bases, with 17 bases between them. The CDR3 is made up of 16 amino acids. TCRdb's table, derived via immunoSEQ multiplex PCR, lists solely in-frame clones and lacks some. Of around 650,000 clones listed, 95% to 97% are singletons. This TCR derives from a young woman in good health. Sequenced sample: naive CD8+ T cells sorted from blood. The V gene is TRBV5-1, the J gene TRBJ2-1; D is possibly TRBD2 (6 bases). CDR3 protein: CASSPPGTGIYNEQFF. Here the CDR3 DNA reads TGCGCCAGCAGCCCCCCCGGGACTGGCATCTACAATGAGCAGTTCTTC.